This TCR beta chain was obtained from a study of shared clonotypes between healthy human individuals. Background on the study: Contributing individuals were two females and a few males aged 18 to 49.

Deletions cut 1 base from V and 2 bases from J, with 13 bases between. The CDR3 covers 16 residues. From germline, CDR1 is SGHTA and CDR2 FQGNSA. As concerns this clone: Its specificity is unknown.

Overall study findings and caveats: Estimated clonotype richness was generally higher in naive than memory subsets.

Genomic DNA from each subset was divided evenly over several immunoSEQ plates. For sorted subsets, about 190 ng DNA per replicate equaled approximately 32,000 T cell genomes. The assay was immunoSEQ multiplex PCR, and TCRdb's table has in-frame clones only and misses some. Of 1,400,000 or so clones detected, about 98.5% appear once; the ten largest clones hold 0.3% to 0.45%. The chain links TRBV7-2 to TRBJ2-3; TRBD2 is a possible D gene (7 bases). The sample was naive CD4+ T cells sorted from blood. The subset: CD45RA+ positively selected. The sequence derives from a young man in good health. The CDR3 sequence: CASSLGRGQITDTQYF. DNA for the CDR3: TGTGCCAGCAGCTTAGGGCGGGGGCAGATCACAGATACGCAGTATTTT.